This T cell receptor beta chain comes out of a study of blood T cell repertoires in COVID-19. Turning to the study itself: The origin of the acute and convalescent COVID-19 samples was the United States, Italy and Spain. From T cells, B-cell-depleted T cells, or PBMCs came the material, which was cDNA or gDNA.

V was clipped by 4 bases and J by 0 bases, with 10 bases between them. The germline V gene encodes CDR1 MNHEY and CDR2 SVGAGI. The CDR3 length is 14 residues. Source study methods: The authors estimated nucleated cell counts from reference gene primer amplification. This table comes from immunoSEQ multiplex PCR, and its TCRdb copy is limited to in-frame clones, with some not included. For V, J and clone size, that table is used; D and trimming come from the DNA. In the table there are about 260,000 clones, 87% of which are singletons. Sequences were obtained from peripheral blood. The clonotype originates from a woman aged 45-60 years who had recovered from COVID-19. The genes are TRBV6-5 and TRBJ2-7; unclear D gene. The DNA of the CDR3 is TGTGCCAGCAGTTCGGGTGGCTACTCCTACGAGCAGTACTTC. Residues: CASSSGGYSYEQYF.